This section outlines one TCR beta chain sequence together with its context. Generated by immunoSEQ multiplex PCR, the TCRdb table keeps only in-frame clones and is missing some. The sample has about 49,000 clones; about 70% are singletons. The sample originates from a study of cytotoxic CD8 clonotypes in ibrutinib-treated CLL. Study background: Investigators reported approximately 25 partial and 2 complete responses; after median approximately 74 months, roughly 15 patients remained remitted and approximately twelve progressed.

This clonotype was obtained from a human donor with chronic lymphocytic leukemia. This material consisted of PBMCs, taken after 12 months of ibrutinib treatment.

The CDR3 protein is CASRTGGPGETQYF. For the CDR3, the DNA is TGTGCCAGTAGGACGGGGGGGCCGGGAGAGACCCAGTACTTC. This chain links TRBV19 with TRBJ2-5; 8 bases line up with TRBD2. The CDR3 covers 14 residues. After removal of 6 bases from V and 4 bases from J, the junction contained 7 bases not matched to a gene. CDR1 and CDR2 (germline): LNHDA, SQIVND (reference sequence).